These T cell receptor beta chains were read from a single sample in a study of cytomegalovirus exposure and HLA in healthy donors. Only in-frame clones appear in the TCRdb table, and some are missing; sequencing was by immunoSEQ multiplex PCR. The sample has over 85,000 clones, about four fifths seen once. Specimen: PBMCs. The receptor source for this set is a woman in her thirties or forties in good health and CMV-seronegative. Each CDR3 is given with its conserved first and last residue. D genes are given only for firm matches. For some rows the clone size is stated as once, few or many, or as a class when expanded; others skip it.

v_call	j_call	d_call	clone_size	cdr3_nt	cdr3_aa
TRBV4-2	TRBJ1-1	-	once	TGTGCCAGCAGCCAAGGGGCCCGGACAGAACTTTCCCCGAACACTGAAGCTTTCTTT	CASSQGARTELSPNTEAFF
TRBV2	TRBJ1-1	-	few	TGTGCCAGCATCAGGTTCCTGAACACTGAAGCTTTCTTT	CASIRFLNTEAFF
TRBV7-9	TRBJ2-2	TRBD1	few	TGTGCCAGCAGCTTAGTGGCAGGGGGCACCGGGGAGCTGTTTTTT	CASSLVAGGTGELFF
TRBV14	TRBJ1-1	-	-	TGTGCCAGCAGCCACAGGGCGAACACTGAAGCTTTCTTT	CASSHRANTEAFF
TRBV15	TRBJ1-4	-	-	TGTGCCACCAGCAGGACGACAGCAACTAATGAAAAACTGTTTTTT	CATSRTTATNEKLFF
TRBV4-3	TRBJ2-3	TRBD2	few	TGCGCCAGCAGGGGAGGGGCAATGACAGATACGCAGTATTTT	CASRGGAMTDTQYF
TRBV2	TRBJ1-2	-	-	TGTGCCAGCAGACGAGTACAGGGTGGCTATGGCTACACCTTC	CASRRVQGGYGYTF
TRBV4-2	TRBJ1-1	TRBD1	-	TGTGCCAGCAGCCAAGATGGACAGGGGATCACTGAAGCTTTCTTT	CASSQDGQGITEAFF
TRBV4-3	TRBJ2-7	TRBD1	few	TGCGCCAGCAGCCAGGACAGGGGGATCGCCACCTACGAGCAGTACTTC	CASSQDRGIATYEQYF
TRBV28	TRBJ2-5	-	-	TGTGCCACCCTGACAGGAAACCAAGAGACCCAGTACTTC	CATLTGNQETQYF
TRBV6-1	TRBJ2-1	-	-	TGTGCCAGCCACGACAGGACCTACAATGAGCAGTTCTTC	CASHDRTYNEQFF
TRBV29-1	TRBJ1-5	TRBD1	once	TGCAGCGTTACGACAGGGATAGGCCAGCCCCAGAATTTT	CSVTTGIGQPQNF
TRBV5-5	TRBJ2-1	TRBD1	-	TGTGCCAGCAGCTTGGCCCAGACAGGGGCCTACAATGAGCAGTTCTTC	CASSLAQTGAYNEQFF
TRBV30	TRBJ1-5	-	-	TGTGCCTGGAGTCGGGGTCCCCAGCCCCAGCATTTT	CAWSRGPQPQHF
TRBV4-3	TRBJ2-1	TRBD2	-	TGCGCCAGCAGCCATCTATCTCCGGGGGGACCTTACAATGAGCAGTTCTTC	CASSHLSPGGPYNEQFF
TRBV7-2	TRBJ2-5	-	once	TGTGCCAGCAGCTTAGGGGCGGGGGCTCCAGAGACCCAGTACTTC	CASSLGAGAPETQYF
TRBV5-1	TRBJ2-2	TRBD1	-	TGCGCCAGCAGCTGGGGGCAGGGGGCGACCACCGGGGAGCTGTTTTTT	CASSWGQGATTGELFF
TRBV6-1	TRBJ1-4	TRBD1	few	TGTGCCAGCAGTGAAACCCGAACAGGGGGAAAACTGTTTTTT	CASSETRTGGKLFF
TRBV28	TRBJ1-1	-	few	TGTGCCAGCAACAGCAAGAACACTGAAGCTTTCTTT	CASNSKNTEAFF
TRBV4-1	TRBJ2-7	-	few	TGCGCCAGCAGCCAAGAAGGGCAGGGGAGCTACGAGCAGTACTTC	CASSQEGQGSYEQYF
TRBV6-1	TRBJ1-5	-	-	TGTGCCAGCAGTGAAGTGGGAGAATGGACGGATAGCAATCAGCCCCAGCATTTT	CASSEVGEWTDSNQPQHF
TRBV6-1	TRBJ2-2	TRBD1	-	TGTGCCAGCAGTGAAGTTTGGACAGGGGTAGTCACCGGGGAGCTGTTTTTT	CASSEVWTGVVTGELFF
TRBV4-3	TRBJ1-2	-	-	TGCGCCAGCAGCCAAGAGTGGCAGGGAAAGGGTGGCTACACCTTC	CASSQEWQGKGGYTF
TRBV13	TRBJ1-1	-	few	TGTGCCAGCAGCCCTCGGGGTGACATGGAAGCTTTCTTT	CASSPRGDMEAFF
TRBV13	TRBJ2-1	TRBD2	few	TGTGCCAGCAGCTCGCAGGGACTAGCGGGGTACAATGAGCAGTTCTTC	CASSSQGLAGYNEQFF
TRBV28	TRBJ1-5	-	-	TGTGCCAGCAGTTTAAGACAGTATCATCAGCCCCAGCATTTT	CASSLRQYHQPQHF
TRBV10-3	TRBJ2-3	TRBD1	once	TGTGCCATCAGGACAGGGGGCGACGCAGATACGCAGTATTTT	CAIRTGGDADTQYF
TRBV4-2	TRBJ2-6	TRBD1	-	TGTGCCAGCAGCCAGAGGGGGCTTGGACAGGCCCTTGGGGATGGGGCCAACGTCCTGACTTTC	CASSQRGLGQALGDGANVLTF
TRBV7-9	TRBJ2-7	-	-	TGTGCCAGCAGCCTAGACAGGTCCTACGAGCAGTACTTC	CASSLDRSYEQYF
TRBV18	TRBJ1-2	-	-	TGTGCCAGCTCACCAGGCGGACAGAATGACTATGGCTACACCTTC	CASSPGGQNDYGYTF
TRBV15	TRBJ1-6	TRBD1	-	TGTGCCACCAGCACCGACAGGGGATATTCACCCCTCCACTTT	CATSTDRGYSPLHF
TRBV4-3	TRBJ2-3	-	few	TGCGCCAGCAGCCTCATGACCCTTGAAGGCGGTACGCAGTATTTT	CASSLMTLEGGTQYF
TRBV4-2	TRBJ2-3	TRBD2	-	TGTGCCAGCAGCCAAGCCGGGACTACTAGCACAGATACGCAGTATTTT	CASSQAGTTSTDTQYF
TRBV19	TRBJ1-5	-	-	TGTGCCAGTGGCCCCACAGGCTTAAGCAATCAGCCCCAGCATTTT	CASGPTGLSNQPQHF
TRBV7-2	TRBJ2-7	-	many	TGTGCCAGCAGCCCGGATACCGGAATAGTCGGGTACGAGCAGTACTTC	CASSPDTGIVGYEQYF
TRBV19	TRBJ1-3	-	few	TGTGCCAGTAGTCCTCGACAGCTAGGAAACACCATATATTTT	CASSPRQLGNTIYF
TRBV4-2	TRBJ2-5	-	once	TGTGCCGGCAGCCAAAGTTTGGGACTCGGAGAGACCCAGTACTTC	CAGSQSLGLGETQYF
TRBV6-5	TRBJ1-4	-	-	TGTGCCAGCAGCGCCGGACTTACTACTAATGAAAAACTGTTTTTT	CASSAGLTTNEKLFF
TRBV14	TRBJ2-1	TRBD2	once	TGTGCCAGCAGCCACCTAGCGGGGGGGACCTACAATGAGCAGTTCTTC	CASSHLAGGTYNEQFF
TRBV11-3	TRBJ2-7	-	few	TGTGCCAGCAGCTTAGGCCCACTTTACGAGCAGTACTTC	CASSLGPLYEQYF
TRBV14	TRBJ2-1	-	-	TGTGCCAGCTCTGTTCGGGGGGAGCAGTTCTTC	CASSVRGEQFF
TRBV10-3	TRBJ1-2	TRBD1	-	TGTGCCATCACCCGGACAGGGAACTATGGCTACACCTTC	CAITRTGNYGYTF
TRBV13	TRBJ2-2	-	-	TGTGCCAGCAGCTTAGTTAGAAGCGAAAACACCGGGGAGCTGTTTTTT	CASSLVRSENTGELFF
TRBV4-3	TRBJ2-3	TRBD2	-	TGCGCCAGCAGCCAGGAAGCGGGGGGGCATCCTGATACGCAGTATTTT	CASSQEAGGHPDTQYF
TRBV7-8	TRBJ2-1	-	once	TGTGCCAGCAGCTTAGTTCCTGGGCCCGTCCGTGTGAGCTCCTACAATGAGCAGTTCTTC	CASSLVPGPVRVSSYNEQFF
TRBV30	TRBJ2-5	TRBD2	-	TGTGCCTGGAGCCTAGGGAGCGGGGGGGCGATACGGGAGACCCAGTACTTC	CAWSLGSGGAIRETQYF
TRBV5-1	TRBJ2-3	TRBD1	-	TGCGCCAGCAGCTCGCCCGGGACAGCTAGCACAGATACGCAGTATTTT	CASSSPGTASTDTQYF
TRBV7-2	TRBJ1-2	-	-	TGTGCCAGTCGGGGGGATAACTATGGCTACACCTTC	CASRGDNYGYTF
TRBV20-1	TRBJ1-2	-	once	TGCAGTGCTATGGACATCTATGGCTACACCTTC	CSAMDIYGYTF
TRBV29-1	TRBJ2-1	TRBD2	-	TGCAGCGTTGAAGATCTTCCTAGCGGCGGAGAGGGGGAGCAGTTCTTC	CSVEDLPSGGEGEQFF
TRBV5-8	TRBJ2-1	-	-	TGTGCCAGCAGCTTGTTGGTGGGTAGCGATGAGCAGTTCTTC	CASSLLVGSDEQFF
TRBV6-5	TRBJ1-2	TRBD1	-	TGTGCCAGCAGTTACTTTACAGGGGATGGCTACACCTTC	CASSYFTGDGYTF
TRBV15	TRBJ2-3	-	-	TGTGCCACCAGCAGAGATACGGGCGGGTCAGATACGCAGTATTTT	CATSRDTGGSDTQYF